These T cell receptor beta chains were read from a single sample in a study of early T cells in non-severe SARS-CoV-2 infection. In TCRdb, the 5' RACE reads were re-called with MiXCR into one record per CDR3 protein. The sample yields just over 60,000 distinct CDR3 sequences, roughly a tenth seen once. Sequenced: whole blood. These TCRs come from an adult who was a healthcare worker with PCR-confirmed SARS-CoV-2 infection or an uninfected control (not recorded which). Each CDR3 is given with its conserved first and last residue. A D gene is named only where the DNA matches it firmly. Not all rows give a size; the values are once, few, many and, for expanded clones, a class.

CDR3 DNA	CDR3 protein	V gene	D gene	clone size	J gene
TGTGCCAGCAGTGAAGCTCTCGGCACCTATGGCTACACCTTC	CASSEALGTYGYTF	TRBV2	.	few	TRBJ1-2
TGTGCCAGTAGTATACATTCCACCGGGGAGCTGTTTTTT	CASSIHSTGELFF	TRBV19	.	few	TRBJ2-2
TGTGCCAGCAGTTGGGGGGATACGCAGTATTTT	CASSWGDTQYF	TRBV2	.	many	TRBJ2-3
TGTGCCAGCAGCCTCGACACCGACCAAGAGACCCAGTACTTC	CASSLDTDQETQYF	TRBV5-4	.	.	TRBJ2-5
TGTGCCAGCAGTTACTTAGGACAGGGGAATTCACCCCTCCACTTT	CASSYLGQGNSPLHF	TRBV6-5	TRBD1	few	TRBJ1-6
TGCAGCGTTGGCTTCCGCGGCAGGGACACAGATACGCAGTATTTT	CSVGFRGRDTDTQYF	TRBV29-1	.	.	TRBJ2-3
TGTGCCAGCAGCTTAGTGCCAGAGGGACAAACTGAAGCTTTCTTT	CASSLVPEGQTEAFF	TRBV7-9	.	.	TRBJ1-1
TGTGCCAGCAGCTTAGGTCGCACACCCTTGCCCCTCCACTTT	CASSLGRTPLPLHF	TRBV7-8	.	many	TRBJ1-6
TGTGCCACCGAGAAATCCTTACAGCTGCTGGGCGGCACCGGGGAGCTGTTTTTT	CATEKSLQLLGGTGELFF	TRBV19	.	many	TRBJ2-2
TGTGCCTGGAGCCCGGGACTAGCATTCCAAGAGACCCAGTACTTC	CAWSPGLAFQETQYF	TRBV30	TRBD2	few	TRBJ2-5
TGTGCCAGCAGCATACAGGGGAGCGGAAAACTGTTTTTT	CASSIQGSGKLFF	TRBV9	TRBD1	many	TRBJ1-4
TGTGCCAGCAGCTTATCCATTGTTGGCGGGGATACGCAGTATTTT	CASSLSIVGGDTQYF	TRBV7-2	.	few	TRBJ2-3
TGCGCCAGCAGCTTGGGCGGCTCTGGAAACACCATATATTTT	CASSLGGSGNTIYF	TRBV5-1	.	many	TRBJ1-3
TGCAGCGTTGAACATCCTTCCCGAGGTGGCTACACCTTC	CSVEHPSRGGYTF	TRBV29-1	.	.	TRBJ1-2
TGCAGTGCTAAATCTCAGGGCGGGAATCAGCCCCAGCATTTT	CSAKSQGGNQPQHF	TRBV20-1	.	few	TRBJ1-5
TGTGCCAGCAGCTTGTTGGTTAGCGGGGGATTCTACGAAGGCGCCTATGAGCAGTTCTTC	CASSLLVSGGFYEGAYEQFF	TRBV5-5	TRBD2	.	TRBJ2-1
TGTGCCAGCACCCCACTGATCCTGAACACCGGGGAGCTGTTTTTT	CASTPLILNTGELFF	TRBV11-2	.	.	TRBJ2-2
TGCGCCAGCTACCAGGATCAGGGTGGCGGCTACACCTTC	CASYQDQGGGYTF	TRBV5-1	.	few	TRBJ1-2
TGTGCCAGCAGCTACAGACTAGCGGGGGGCTCAGATACGCAGTATTTT	CASSYRLAGGSDTQYF	TRBV7-2	TRBD2	few	TRBJ2-3
TGTGCCAGCAGCTCAATACCGGGACAGGGAGGCCAGCCCCAGCATTTT	CASSSIPGQGGQPQHF	TRBV7-8	TRBD1	many	TRBJ1-5
TGTGCCAGCAGCCCGAGACCGGGACAGGGGCAGCATTTT	CASSPRPGQGQHF	TRBV11-2	TRBD1	.	TRBJ1-5
TGTGCCAACGCGAGAGGGGCTGCAGATACGCAGTATTTT	CANARGAADTQYF	TRBV12-3/TRBV12-4	.	many	TRBJ2-3
TGCGCCAGCAGCTTGACAGGGGTTCATACTAGCAATGAGCAGTTCTTC	CASSLTGVHTSNEQFF	TRBV5-1	TRBD1	.	TRBJ2-1
TGTGCCAGCAGTTGGGCAGATACGCAGTATTTT	CASSWADTQYF	TRBV2	.	few	TRBJ2-3
TGTGCCAGCAGTGATTACGGGACAAAGGACACTGAAGCTTTCTTT	CASSDYGTKDTEAFF	TRBV6-1	.	.	TRBJ1-1
TGTGCCAGCAGTGCAGGCGACTGGGAGACCCAGTACTTC	CASSAGDWETQYF	TRBV6-1	.	.	TRBJ2-5
TGTGCCAGCAGTATGGACAGATCTAACTATGGCTACACCTTC	CASSMDRSNYGYTF	TRBV6-5	.	many	TRBJ1-2
TGTGCCTCGGGAAGGGAGGGACCGAAAGCTTTCTTT	CASGREGPKAFF	TRBV30	.	few	TRBJ1-1
TGCAGTGCTGGCGGGCAGGGGGCTGTAAAACTGTTTTTT	CSAGGQGAVKLFF	TRBV20-1	TRBD1	few	TRBJ1-4
TGCGCCAGCAGCTTCGGACCGGGCGTCAACTATGGCTACACCTTC	CASSFGPGVNYGYTF	TRBV5-1	.	few	TRBJ1-2
TGTGCCAGCAGCTTAGGTGCTAATCCCTACGGGGAGCTGTTTTTT	CASSLGANPYGELFF	TRBV7-2	.	.	TRBJ2-2
TGTGCCAGCAGTTTCTCAACCGGACAGGGGATCTACAATGAGCAGTTCTTC	CASSFSTGQGIYNEQFF	TRBV12-3/TRBV12-4	TRBD1	many	TRBJ2-1
TGCGCCAGCAGCTTCCAGTTTCCCGGGGAGCTGTTTTTT	CASSFQFPGELFF	TRBV5-1	.	many	TRBJ2-2
TGCAGCGCCCAACCCTCATTGAACACTGAAGCTTTCTTT	CSAQPSLNTEAFF	TRBV29-1	.	.	TRBJ1-1
TGTGCCAGCAGCTTAGTGGACAGGGTCGAACCAGATACGCAGTATTTT	CASSLVDRVEPDTQYF	TRBV11-2	TRBD1	.	TRBJ2-3
TGTGCCAGCAGTTACTCCTTCGTAAAGGGACTAGCGTACACCGGGGAGCTGTTTTTT	CASSYSFVKGLAYTGELFF	TRBV6-2/TRBV6-3	TRBD2	once	TRBJ2-2
TGCGCCAGCAGCTTGGACGTATCCGGGGAGCTGTTTTTT	CASSLDVSGELFF	TRBV5-1	.	.	TRBJ2-2
TGCGCCAGCAGTGAAGGGCTAGCGGGGGCCCAAACCTACAATGAGCAGTTCTTC	CASSEGLAGAQTYNEQFF	TRBV10-1	TRBD2	.	TRBJ2-1
TGTGCCAGCGGACTAGCGGACACCGGGGAGCTGTTTTTT	CASGLADTGELFF	TRBV7-6	TRBD2	few	TRBJ2-2
TGTGCCAGCAGTCCAGGGATTCCTGAAGCTTTCTTT	CASSPGIPEAFF	TRBV28	.	few	TRBJ1-1
TGTGCCAGCAGCTTATTTCAGAGGGGGTCGGGAGCCAAAAACATTCAGTACTTC	CASSLFQRGSGAKNIQYF	TRBV11-2	.	few	TRBJ2-4
TGTGCCAGCAGTTTAAGGTTAGCTGAGCAGTTCTTC	CASSLRLAEQFF	TRBV12-3/TRBV12-4	.	few	TRBJ2-1
TGTGCCAGCAGCTTTGGGACAGGGGGCGGAGGCGATACGCAGTATTTT	CASSFGTGGGGDTQYF	TRBV5-5	TRBD1	.	TRBJ2-3
TGTGCCAGCAGTGACCGGACAGGGGATCAGCCCCAGCATTTT	CASSDRTGDQPQHF	TRBV12-3/TRBV12-4	TRBD1	few	TRBJ1-5
TGTGCCAGCAGACCCATAACAGGGGGCAGGGAGAATGAGCAGTTCTTC	CASRPITGGRENEQFF	TRBV11-2	TRBD1	.	TRBJ2-1
TGCAGCGTTGCTTTACAGTTGAACACTGAAGCTTTCTTT	CSVALQLNTEAFF	TRBV29-1	.	.	TRBJ1-1
TGCAGTGCTACTCACCCGACAGGAAACACTGAAGCTTTCTTT	CSATHPTGNTEAFF	TRBV20-1	.	.	TRBJ1-1
TGTGCCAGCAGCCAAGATTTGAGGACTGGGGCCAACGTCCTGACTTTC	CASSQDLRTGANVLTF	TRBV3-1	.	.	TRBJ2-6
TGCGCCAGCCGGGACGGTGGTACCGGGGAGCTGTTTTTT	CASRDGGTGELFF	TRBV5-1	.	few	TRBJ2-2
TGCAGTGCTAGTAGGCAAGCGGACGGGGAGCTGTTTTTT	CSASRQADGELFF	TRBV20-1	.	many	TRBJ2-2
TGCGCCAGCAGCGCCGGGACAGTCGTTAGCAATCAGCCCCAGCATTTT	CASSAGTVVSNQPQHF	TRBV10-2	TRBD1	few	TRBJ1-5
TGTGCCAGCAGGGCCGGGACAAATAGCAATCAGCCCCAGCATTTT	CASRAGTNSNQPQHF	TRBV5-8	.	many	TRBJ1-5